One and the same sample provided the 30 T cell receptor beta chains below, sequenced in a study of blood T cell repertoires in COVID-19 (dated by TCRdb to the early 2020s). The library was produced with the immunoSEQ multiplex PCR assay. TCRdb provides this immuneACCESS table in a form limited to in-frame rearrangements. Some clones are lacking; in checked studies, under half of them reflect an unresolved V gene, and why the rest are absent is not known. The sample records tens of thousands of clones, about 81% of which are singletons. The ten biggest clones cover approximately 8.6% of the sample. Sequences were obtained from peripheral blood. All receptors come from a human donor in a cohort sampled during active COVID-19.

This chain joins TRBV24-1 and TRBJ2-2; TRBD2 matches at 10 bases. This CDR3 comprises 16 residues. V lost 7 bases and J lost 6; bases outside the gene matches: 10. From germline, CDR1 is KGHDR and CDR2 SFDVKD. The CDR3 loop reads CATSAPSGSGAGELFF. The CDR3 coding sequence is TGTGCCACCAGCGCACCTAGCGGGAGCGGGGCCGGGGAGCTGTTTTTT.

Only one count was recorded for this clone. The chain joins TRBV6-4 to TRBJ1-1, with a possible D match to TRBD1 (5 bases). The germline gives CDR1 MRHNA, CDR2 SNTAGT. The V end was cut by 0 bases, the J end by 11 bases, with 16 bases between. The CDR3 spans 14 residues. The CDR3 reads CASSDSLRGSRAFF. CDR3 DNA: TGTGCCAGCAGTGACTCACTACGGGGGAGTAGGGCTTTCTTT.

This chain links TRBV7-9 with TRBJ1-2, with 8 positions matching TRBD1. Trimming at V came to 5 bases and at J to 6 bases, leaving 11 bases not matched to a gene. The CDR3 has 15 residues. CDR1 and CDR2 from the germline V gene are SEHNR and FQNEAQ (reference sequence). In nucleotides, the CDR3 is TGTGCCAGCAGCACCTTGGACAGGGTAGGAGATGGCTACACCTTC. Protein product: CASSTLDRVGDGYTF.

The chain employs TRBV30 and TRBJ1-1, with TRBD1 matching over 8 bases. The V and J ends lost 0 bases and 1 base, in that order; junction bases with no gene match: 1. Germline CDR1 is GTSNPN and CDR2 is SVGIG (reference sequence). The CDR3 runs to 14 residues. The CDR3, as DNA: TGTGCCTGGAGTGTAGGACAGGGGAACACTGAAGCTTTCTTT. Protein sequence: CAWSVGQGNTEAFF. Full variable domain (rest looked up from reference TRBV30 and TRBJ1-1): SQTIHQWPATLVQPVGSPLSLECTVEGTSNPNLYWYRQAAGRGLQLLFYSVGIGQISSEVPQNLSASRPQDRQFILSSKKLLLSDSGFYLCAWSVGQGNTEAFFGQGTRLTVV.

The V call is TRBV7-6, the J call TRBJ2-3, with TRBD2 matching over 12 bases. Germline V gene data show CDR1 as SGHVS and CDR2 as FNYEAQ. V was pared by 1 base and J by 2 bases, with 4 bases of the junction left unmatched. The CDR3 contains 17 residues. As DNA, the CDR3 is TGTGCCAGCAGCTTAGGCCGGACTAGCGGGAACACAGATACGCAGTATTTT. Its protein is CASSLGRTSGNTDTQYF. Variable domain in full (rest from reference TRBV7-6 and TRBJ2-3): GAGVSQSPRYKVTKRGQDVALRCDPISGHVSLYWYRQALGQGPEFLTYFNYEAQQDKSGLPNDRFSAERPEGSISTLTIQRTEQRDSAMYRCASSLGRTSGNTDTQYFGPGTRLTVL.

J is TRBJ2-7 and V is TRBV3-1 (or the pseudogene TRBV3-2), with 10 bases aligning to TRBD1. Per germline, CDR1 LGHDT and CDR2 YNNKEL (reference sequence). This CDR3 comprises 15 residues. Trimming cost V 1 base and J 2 bases; bases outside gene matches: 2. CDR3 in amino acids: CASSQATGGPYEQYF. CDR3 nucleotide sequence: TGTGCCAGCAGCCAAGCGACAGGGGGCCCCTACGAGCAGTACTTC.

The chain couples TRBV10-3 to TRBJ2-2, with D maybe TRBD1 (5 bases). V lost 2 bases to trimming and J lost 1 base, with 8 bases between them. The CDR3 consists of 15 residues. In germline, CDR1 is ENHRY, CDR2 SYGVKD. The CDR3 nucleotides are TGTGCCATCAGTGAGAGGCAGGGGAACACCGGGGAGCTGTTTTTT. It yields the protein CAISERQGNTGELFF.

This rearrangement joins TRBV12-3 or TRBV12-4 to TRBJ2-5; the D is unclear. The CDR3 loop spans 11 amino acids. V was cut by 6 bases and J by 6 bases, with 8 bases left in between. CDR3 region: CASSIAQTQYF. CDR3 sequence (DNA): TGTGCCAGCAGCATAGCACAGACCCAGTACTTC.

The CDR3 is CASSFGDRGHSYGYTF. In DNA form, the CDR3 reads TGTGCCAGCAGCTTCGGGGACAGGGGGCACTCCTATGGCTACACCTTC. This chain joins TRBV7-2 and TRBJ1-2; TRBD1 matches at 12 bases. Germline V CDR1 and CDR2: SGHTA, FQGNSA. The CDR3 runs 16 residues. Trimming removed 3 bases from V and 4 bases from J; junction bases left unmatched: 6.

The gene calls are TRBV29-1 and TRBJ2-1; 10 bases fit TRBD2. The length of the CDR3 is 16 residues. Germline lookup yields CDR1 SQVTM and CDR2 ANQGSEA. V gave up 3 bases and J gave up 7 bases; unmatched junction bases: 12. The CDR3 sequence is CSVDPASGGLPNEQFF. The CDR3, as DNA: TGCAGCGTTGATCCGGCTAGCGGGGGCCTGCCGAATGAGCAGTTCTTC.

The V gene is TRBV18, the J gene TRBJ2-5; 7 bases are a match to TRBD2. This CDR3 contains 16 residues. V lost 3 bases and J lost 3; bases outside the gene matches: 10. Germline values: CDR1 KGHSH, CDR2 LQKENI. The CDR3 nucleotides are TGTGCCAGCTCACCGCCGCGGGGGTCGGGGGAAGAGACCCAGTACTTC. Translating it yields CASSPPRGSGEETQYF.

This chain joins TRBV28 and TRBJ1-2, with 8 bases aligning to TRBD1. Germline values: CDR1 MDHEN, CDR2 SYDVKM. CDR3 length equals 15 residues. V was pared by 5 bases and J by 8 bases, with 13 bases of the junction left unmatched. For the CDR3, the DNA is TGTGCCAGCAGTCCCTACCCCAATACAGGGGGAGGCTACACCTTC. Its translation is CASSPYPNTGGGYTF.

V is TRBV10-3 and J is TRBJ2-7; D not resolved. Germline loops: CDR1 ENHRY, CDR2 SYGVKD. This CDR3 region has 13 residues. Trimming shortened V by 4 bases and J by 6 bases, and 13 bases separated the two germline ends. The CDR3 DNA follows: TGTGCCATCAGTGGTGGCAGGCCGTCCGAGCAGTACTTC. This codes for CAISGGRPSEQYF.

This clone was detected a few times. The chain employs TRBV11-2 and TRBJ1-4; 7 bases align to TRBD1. Trimming took 1 base from V and 6 from J; bases not matched to a gene: 5. The CDR3 extends over 15 amino acids. Germline loops: CDR1 SGHAT, CDR2 FQNNGV. The CDR3 DNA reads as TGTGCCAGCAGCTTAGGAGACAGGGATTATGAAAAACTGTTTTTT. Protein product: CASSLGDRDYEKLFF.

The chain has TRBV18 and TRBJ2-1, with TRBD2 matching over 11 bases. V lost 3 bases to trimming and J lost 2 bases; unmatched junction nucleotides: 0. This CDR3 spans 15 amino acids. CDR1 and CDR2 (germline): KGHSH, LQKENI. The CDR3 bases are TGTGCCAGCTCACCGGGACTAGCGGCCTACAATGAGCAGTTCTTC. Its translation is CASSPGLAAYNEQFF. The full variable domain, rest sourced from reference TRBV18 and TRBJ2-1, is NAGVMQNPRHLVRRRGQEARLRCSPMKGHSHVYWYRQLPEEGLKFMVYLQKENIIDESGMPKERFSAEFPKEGPSILRIQQVVRGDSAAYFCASSPGLAAYNEQFFGPGTRLTVL.

The rearrangement links TRBV6-5 to TRBJ2-2, with a tentative D call TRBD1 (5 bases). From germline, CDR1 is MNHEY and CDR2 SVGAGI. The V end was cut by 6 bases, the J end by 4 bases, with 12 bases between. This CDR3 contains 14 residues. The DNA for the CDR3 is TGTGCCAGCAGAAGAACAGGAGTCACCGGGGAGCTGTTTTTT. It is translated as CASRRTGVTGELFF.

V is TRBV15 and J is TRBJ1-5, with 10 bases fitting TRBD1. The V gene end was trimmed by 3 bases and the J gene end by 7 bases; junction bases not matched to a gene: 6. The V gene's germline CDR1 is LNHNV and CDR2 YYDKDF (reference sequence). This CDR3 has 15 amino acids. CDR3 region: CATSRSRDRGQPQHF. The CDR3 coding sequence is TGTGCCACCAGCAGGTCCCGGGACAGGGGACAGCCCCAGCATTTT. The full variable domain, rest sourced from reference TRBV15 and TRBJ1-5, is DAMVIQNPRYQVTQFGKPVTLSCSQTLNHNVMYWYQQKSSQAPKLLFHYYDKDFNNEADTPDNFQSRRPNTSFCFLDIRSPGLGDTAMYLCATSRSRDRGQPQHFGDGTRLSIL.

The chain couples TRBV28 to TRBJ2-1; D perhaps matches TRBD2 (6 bases). V was cut by 5 bases and J by 12 bases, with 14 bases left in between. The CDR3 is made up of 12 amino acids. CDR1 and CDR2 from the germline V gene are MDHEN and SYDVKM. CDR3 sequence reads: CASSPPSGVQFF. In nucleotides, the CDR3 is TGTGCCAGCAGTCCCCCATCGGGGGTGCAGTTCTTC. The full variable domain, its missing parts supplied by reference TRBV28 and TRBJ2-1, is DVKVTQSSRYLVKRTGEKVFLECVQDMDHENMFWYRQDPGLGLRLIYFSYDVKMKEKGDIPEGYSVSREKKERFSLILESASTNQTSMYLCASSPPSGVQFFGPGTRLTVL.

The chain carries TRBV19 and TRBJ2-7; the D gene is possibly TRBD1 (6 bases). This CDR3 is built from 15 residues. Germline lookup yields CDR1 LNHDA and CDR2 SQIVND (reference sequence). Trimming removed 2 bases from V and 5 bases from J, with 16 bases in between. The CDR3 region is CASSITGQGRHEQYF. The CDR3 nucleotides are TGTGCCAGTAGTATAACGGGACAAGGGCGCCACGAGCAGTACTTC.

The rearrangement links TRBV3-1 (or the pseudogene TRBV3-2) to TRBJ2-7; perhaps TRBD1 as D (6 bases). The CDR3 contains 16 residues. V was clipped by 0 bases and J by 3 bases, with 15 bases between them. Germline CDR1 reads LGHDT; CDR2 reads YNNKEL (reference sequence). CDR3 DNA sequence: TGTGCCAGCAGCCAAGATACAGGGCCTCCCTACTACGAGCAGTACTTC. It codes for CASSQDTGPPYYEQYF.

This chain joins TRBV5-1 and TRBJ1-6; TRBD1 aligns across 8 bases. The V segment lost 9 bases and the J segment 5 bases; nucleotides outside the gene matches: 4. The V gene's germline CDR1 is SGHRS and CDR2 YFSETQ. The length of the CDR3 is 13 residues. Here the CDR3 reads CATNRGDNSPLHF. CDR3 nucleotide sequence: TGCGCCACCAACAGGGGGGATAATTCACCCCTCCACTTT.

The rearrangement uses TRBV11-3 and TRBJ2-4, with TRBD2 matching over 7 bases. With 3 bases clipped from V and 9 bases from J, the junction kept 5 bases outside the gene matches. This CDR3 has 13 amino acids. CDR1 is SGHNT and CDR2 is YENEEA in the germline V gene. CDR3: CASSFAGVVIQYF. The CDR3 DNA follows: TGTGCCAGCAGCTTTGCGGGAGTTGTCATTCAGTACTTC.

A few counts support this clone. The rearrangement uses TRBV20-1 and TRBJ1-5; 9 bases agree with TRBD1. In germline, CDR1 is DFQATT, CDR2 SNEGSKA (reference sequence). The CDR3 runs to 14 residues. Germline trimming cut 3 bases from V and 7 bases from J; bases unmatched to any gene: 7. The CDR3: CSASPTGGRQPQHF. In DNA form, the CDR3 reads TGCAGTGCTAGTCCAACAGGGGGCAGGCAGCCCCAGCATTTT.

This chain connects TRBV6-2 or TRBV6-3 to TRBJ2-3; TRBD2 might be the D (6 bases). The CDR3 contains 14 residues. Germline CDR1 is MNHEY and CDR2 is SVGEGT. Trimming stripped 6 bases from V and 6 bases from J, with 16 bases between. The CDR3 coding sequence is TGTGCCAGCAGCCTGGACTATACCCCCGATACGCAGTATTTT. As protein: CASSLDYTPDTQYF.

This clone appeared once. The genes are TRBV9 and TRBJ2-3; 9 bases agree with TRBD2. CDR1 is SGDLS and CDR2 is YYNGEE in the germline V gene. This CDR3 contains 14 residues. Trimming removed 7 bases from V and 4 bases from J; junction bases left unmatched: 7. CDR3 protein: CASPRLAGPDTQYF. DNA for the CDR3: TGTGCCAGCCCCCGGCTAGCGGGACCAGATACGCAGTATTTT.

The chain links TRBV3-1 (or the pseudogene TRBV3-2) to TRBJ1-3; 9 positions agree with TRBD1. The V gene's germline CDR1 is LGHDT and CDR2 YNNKEL (reference sequence). CDR3 length equals 16 residues. Trimming took 0 bases from V and 3 from J; bases not matched to a gene: 3. The DNA for the CDR3 is TGTGCCAGCAGCCAAGAGCGGACAGGGGATGGAAACACCATATATTTT. Amino acid sequence: CASSQERTGDGNTIYF.

This sequence joins TRBV19 and TRBJ2-5; 12 positions agree with TRBD2. Germline V gene lookup returns CDR1 LNHDA and CDR2 SQIVND (reference sequence). Trimming removed 3 bases from V and 7 bases from J; junction bases left unmatched: 6. The CDR3 is 15 amino acids. This chain's CDR3 is CASSIRTSGDPTQYF. Here the CDR3 DNA reads TGTGCCAGTAGTATCAGGACTAGCGGGGATCCGACCCAGTACTTC.

This chain uses TRBV7-2 with TRBJ2-4; 8 nucleotides match TRBD1. CDR1 is SGHTA and CDR2 is FQGNSA in the germline V gene. The CDR3 loop spans 15 amino acids. V trimming: 6 bases; J trimming: 4 bases; junction bases outside the gene matches: 8. The CDR3 protein is CASRLTGDLKNIQYF. The CDR3 DNA reads TGTGCCAGCAGACTGACAGGGGACTTAAAAAACATTCAGTACTTC.

The chain is built from TRBV13 and TRBJ2-1; D gene ambiguous. V lost 5 bases, J lost 8 bases, and 10 bases lay in between. Germline loops: CDR1 PRHDT, CDR2 FYEKMQ (reference sequence). This CDR3 spans 12 amino acids. The CDR3 loop is CASSARIHEQFF. In nucleotides, the CDR3 is TGTGCCAGCAGCGCTAGGATCCATGAGCAGTTCTTC.

The chain links TRBV7-9 to TRBJ1-1; tentatively, D is TRBD1 (5 bases). Germline V gives CDR1 SEHNR, CDR2 FQNEAQ (reference sequence). Trimming left V 1 base short and J 1 base short, with 10 bases between. The CDR3 loop spans 15 amino acids. The CDR3 region is CASSLVGGPNTEAFF. CDR3 DNA sequence: TGTGCCAGCAGCTTAGTCGGGGGTCCGAACACTGAAGCTTTCTTT. Together with reference TRBV7-9 and TRBJ1-1, the CDR3 gives the full variable domain: DTGVSQNPRHKITKRGQNVTFRCDPISEHNRLYWYRQTLGQGPEFLTYFQNEAQLEKSRLLSDRFSAERPKGSFSTLEIQRTEQGDSAMYLCASSLVGGPNTEAFFGQGTRLTVV.